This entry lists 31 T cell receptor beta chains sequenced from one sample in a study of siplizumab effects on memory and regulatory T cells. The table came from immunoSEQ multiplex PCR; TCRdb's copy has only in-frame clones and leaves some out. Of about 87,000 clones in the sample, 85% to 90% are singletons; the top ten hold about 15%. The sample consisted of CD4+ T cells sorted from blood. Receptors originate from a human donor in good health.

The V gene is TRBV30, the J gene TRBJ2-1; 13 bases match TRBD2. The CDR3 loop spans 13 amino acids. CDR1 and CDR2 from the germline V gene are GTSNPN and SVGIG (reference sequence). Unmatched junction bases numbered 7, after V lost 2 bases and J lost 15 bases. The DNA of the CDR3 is TGTGCCTGGAGTACTGAGACTAGCGGGGGGTTGTTCTTC. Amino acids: CAWSTETSGGLFF.

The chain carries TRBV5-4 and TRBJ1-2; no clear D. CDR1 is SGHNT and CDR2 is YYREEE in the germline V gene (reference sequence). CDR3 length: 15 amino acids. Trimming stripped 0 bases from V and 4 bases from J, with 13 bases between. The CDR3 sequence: CASSLVGPPGYGYTF. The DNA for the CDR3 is TGTGCCAGCAGCTTGGTAGGGCCCCCTGGCTATGGCTACACCTTC.

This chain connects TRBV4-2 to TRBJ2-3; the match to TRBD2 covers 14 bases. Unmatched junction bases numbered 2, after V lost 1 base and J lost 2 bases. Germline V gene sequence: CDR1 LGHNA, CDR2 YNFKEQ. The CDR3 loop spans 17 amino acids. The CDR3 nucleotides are TGTGCCAGCAGCCAAGGGACTAGCGGGAGGTCCACAGATACGCAGTATTTT. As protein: CASSQGTSGRSTDTQYF.

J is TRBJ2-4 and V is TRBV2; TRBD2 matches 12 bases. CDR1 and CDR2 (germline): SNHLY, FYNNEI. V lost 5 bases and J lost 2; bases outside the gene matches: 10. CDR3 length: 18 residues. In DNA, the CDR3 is TGTGCCAGCAGTTTTACTAGCGGGAGGACGGCTACCAAAAACATTCAGTACTTC. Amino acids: CASSFTSGRTATKNIQYF.

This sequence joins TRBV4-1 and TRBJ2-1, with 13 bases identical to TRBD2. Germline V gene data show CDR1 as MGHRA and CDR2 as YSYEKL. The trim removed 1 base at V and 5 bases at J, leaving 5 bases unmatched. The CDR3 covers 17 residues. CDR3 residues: CASSQAQLAGGHNEQFF. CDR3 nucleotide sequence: TGCGCCAGCAGCCAAGCACAACTAGCGGGAGGGCACAATGAGCAGTTCTTC.

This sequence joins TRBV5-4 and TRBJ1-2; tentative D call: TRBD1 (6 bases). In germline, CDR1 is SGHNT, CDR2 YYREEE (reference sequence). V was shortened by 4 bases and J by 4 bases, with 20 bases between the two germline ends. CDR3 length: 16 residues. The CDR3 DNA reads TGTGCCAGCAGCCTCTTTGGAACAGGGAGCCCCTATGGCTACACCTTC. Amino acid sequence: CASSLFGTGSPYGYTF.

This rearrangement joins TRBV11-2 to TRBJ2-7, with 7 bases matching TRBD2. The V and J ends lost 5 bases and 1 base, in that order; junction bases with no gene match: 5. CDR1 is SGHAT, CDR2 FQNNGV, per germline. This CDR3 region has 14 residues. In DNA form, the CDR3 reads TGTGCCAGCAGCCGGGGCGGGGGTTCCTACGAGCAGTACTTC. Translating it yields CASSRGGGSYEQYF.

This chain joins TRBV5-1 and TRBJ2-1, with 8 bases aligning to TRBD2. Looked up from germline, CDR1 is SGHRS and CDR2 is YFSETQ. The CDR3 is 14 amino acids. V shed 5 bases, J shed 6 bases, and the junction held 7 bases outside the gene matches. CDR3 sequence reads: CASRASGLLNEQFF. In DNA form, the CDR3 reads TGCGCCAGCAGGGCTAGCGGGCTGCTCAATGAGCAGTTCTTC.

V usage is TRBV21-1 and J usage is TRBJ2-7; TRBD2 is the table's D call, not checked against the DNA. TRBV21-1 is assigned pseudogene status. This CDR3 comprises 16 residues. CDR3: CASSRWGLAGIREQYF. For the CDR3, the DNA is TGTGCCAGCAGCAGGTGGGGGCTAGCGGGAATACGGGAGCAGTACTTC.

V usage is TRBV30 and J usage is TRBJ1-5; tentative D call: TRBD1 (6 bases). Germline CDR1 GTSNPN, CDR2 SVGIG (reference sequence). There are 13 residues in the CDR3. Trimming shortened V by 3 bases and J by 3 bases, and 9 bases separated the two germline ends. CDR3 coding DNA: TGTGCCTGGAGGGGGGGCTTCAATCAGCCCCAGCATTTT. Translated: CAWRGGFNQPQHF.

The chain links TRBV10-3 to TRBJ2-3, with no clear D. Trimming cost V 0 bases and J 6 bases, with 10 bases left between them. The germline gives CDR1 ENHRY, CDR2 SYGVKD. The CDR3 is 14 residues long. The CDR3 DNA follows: TGTGCCATCAGTGAGTCAAGGAGCCCGGATACGCAGTATTTT. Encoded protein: CAISESRSPDTQYF.

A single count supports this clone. Written as DNA, the CDR3 is TGTGCCAGCAGCGTAGCTCCAGCGGGAGGCGCAGATACGCAGTATTTT. This codes for CASSVAPAGGADTQYF. The J gene is TRBJ2-3, the V gene TRBV9, with 9 bases identical to TRBD2. Germline CDR1 reads SGDLS; CDR2 reads YYNGEE. This CDR3 is 16 amino acids long. J gave up 4 bases and V 0 bases, and 6 bases lay outside the gene matches.

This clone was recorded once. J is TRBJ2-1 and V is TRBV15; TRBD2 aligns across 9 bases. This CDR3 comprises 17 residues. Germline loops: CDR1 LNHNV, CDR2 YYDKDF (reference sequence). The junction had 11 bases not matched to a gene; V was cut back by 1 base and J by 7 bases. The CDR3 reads CATSRGGSGRFWNEQFF. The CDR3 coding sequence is TGTGCCACCAGCAGAGGCGGGAGCGGGAGGTTTTGGAATGAGCAGTTCTTC.

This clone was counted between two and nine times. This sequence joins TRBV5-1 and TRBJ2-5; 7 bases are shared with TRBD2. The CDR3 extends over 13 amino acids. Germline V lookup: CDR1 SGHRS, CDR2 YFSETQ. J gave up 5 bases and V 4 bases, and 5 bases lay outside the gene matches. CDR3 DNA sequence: TGCGCCAGCAGCGGACGGGACTACGAGACCCAGTACTTC. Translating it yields CASSGRDYETQYF.

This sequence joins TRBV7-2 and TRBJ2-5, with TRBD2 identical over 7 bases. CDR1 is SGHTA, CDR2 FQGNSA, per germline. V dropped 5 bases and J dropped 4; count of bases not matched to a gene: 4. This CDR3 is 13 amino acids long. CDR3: CASSGGLGETQYF. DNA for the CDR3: TGTGCCAGCAGCGGTGGACTAGGAGAGACCCAGTACTTC.

CDR3 protein: CASSFRTGGWDYGYTF. The DNA for the CDR3 is TGTGCCAGCAGTTTCCGTACAGGGGGATGGGACTATGGCTACACCTTC. V usage is TRBV28 and J usage is TRBJ1-2; 8 nucleotides line up with TRBD1. Germline loops: CDR1 MDHEN, CDR2 SYDVKM. J was trimmed by 3 bases and V by 3 bases; bases with no gene match: 9. This CDR3 is built from 16 residues.

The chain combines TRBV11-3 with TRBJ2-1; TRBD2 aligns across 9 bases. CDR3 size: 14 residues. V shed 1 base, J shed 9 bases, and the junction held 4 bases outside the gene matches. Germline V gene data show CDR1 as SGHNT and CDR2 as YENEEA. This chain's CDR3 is CASSLVAGAGEQFF. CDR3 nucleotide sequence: TGTGCCAGCAGCTTAGTAGCGGGGGCTGGTGAGCAGTTCTTC.

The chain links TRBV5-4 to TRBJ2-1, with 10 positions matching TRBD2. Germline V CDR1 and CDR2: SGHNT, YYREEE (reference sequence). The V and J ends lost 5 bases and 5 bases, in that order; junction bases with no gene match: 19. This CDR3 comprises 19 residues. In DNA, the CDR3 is TGTGCCAGCAGTTATGGGGGTATGTTACGGAGCGGGAGGGACAATGAGCAGTTCTTC. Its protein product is CASSYGGMLRSGRDNEQFF.

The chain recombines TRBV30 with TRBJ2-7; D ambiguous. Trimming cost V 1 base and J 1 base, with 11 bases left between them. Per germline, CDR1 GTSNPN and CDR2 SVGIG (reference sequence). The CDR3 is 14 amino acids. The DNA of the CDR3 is TGTGCCTGGAGTGGGCGAAGTTTTTCCTACGAGCAGTACTTC. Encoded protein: CAWSGRSFSYEQYF.

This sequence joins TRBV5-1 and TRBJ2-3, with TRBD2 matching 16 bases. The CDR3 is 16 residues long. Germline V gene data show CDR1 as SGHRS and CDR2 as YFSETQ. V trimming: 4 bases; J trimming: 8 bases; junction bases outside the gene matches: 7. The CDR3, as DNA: TGCGCCAGCAGCCTAGGGACTAGCGGGAGGGCAGGTACGCAGTATTTT. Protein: CASSLGTSGRAGTQYF.

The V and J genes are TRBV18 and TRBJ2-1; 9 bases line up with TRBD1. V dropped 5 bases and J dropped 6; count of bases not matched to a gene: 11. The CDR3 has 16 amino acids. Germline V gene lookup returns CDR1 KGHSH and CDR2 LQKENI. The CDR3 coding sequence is TGTGCCAGCTCAGGCGTACGGGACAGGGTGGGCAATGAGCAGTTCTTC. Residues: CASSGVRDRVGNEQFF.

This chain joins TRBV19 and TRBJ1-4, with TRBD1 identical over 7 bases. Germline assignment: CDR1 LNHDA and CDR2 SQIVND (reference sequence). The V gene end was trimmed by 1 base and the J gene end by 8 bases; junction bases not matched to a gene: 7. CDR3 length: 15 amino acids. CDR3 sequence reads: CASSIGRQGGEKLFF. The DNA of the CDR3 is TGTGCCAGTAGTATAGGGAGGCAGGGGGGCGAAAAACTGTTTTTT.

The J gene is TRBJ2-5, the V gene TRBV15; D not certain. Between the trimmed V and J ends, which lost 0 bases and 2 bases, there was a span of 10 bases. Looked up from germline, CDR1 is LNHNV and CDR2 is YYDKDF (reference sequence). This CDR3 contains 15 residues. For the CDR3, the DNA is TGTGCCACCAGCAGAGATCTTCGGGTACAAGAGACCCAGTACTTC. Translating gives CATSRDLRVQETQYF.

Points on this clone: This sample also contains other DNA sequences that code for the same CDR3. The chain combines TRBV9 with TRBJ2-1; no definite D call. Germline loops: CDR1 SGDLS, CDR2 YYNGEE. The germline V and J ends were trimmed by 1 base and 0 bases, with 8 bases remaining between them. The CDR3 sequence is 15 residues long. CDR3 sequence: CASSVQVSSYNEQFF. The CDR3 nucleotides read TGTGCCAGCAGCGTACAAGTTAGCTCCTACAATGAGCAGTTCTTC.

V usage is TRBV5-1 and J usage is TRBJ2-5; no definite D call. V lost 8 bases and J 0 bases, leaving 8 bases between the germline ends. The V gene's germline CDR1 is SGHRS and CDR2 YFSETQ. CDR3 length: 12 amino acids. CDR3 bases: TGCGCCAGTCACAGATACCAAGAGACCCAGTACTTC. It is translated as CASHRYQETQYF.

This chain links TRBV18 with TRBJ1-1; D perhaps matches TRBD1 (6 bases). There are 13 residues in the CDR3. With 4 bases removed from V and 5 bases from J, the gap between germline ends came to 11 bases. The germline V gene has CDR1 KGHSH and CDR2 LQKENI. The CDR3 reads CASSLKGGTEAFF. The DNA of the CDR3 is TGTGCCAGCTCACTTAAGGGGGGGACTGAAGCTTTCTTT.

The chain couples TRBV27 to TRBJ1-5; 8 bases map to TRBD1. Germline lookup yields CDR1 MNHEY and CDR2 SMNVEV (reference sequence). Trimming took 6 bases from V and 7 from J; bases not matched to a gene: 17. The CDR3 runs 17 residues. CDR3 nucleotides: TGTGCCAGCAGACCAAACCCCGGGACAGGATTTGGACAGCCCCAGCATTTT. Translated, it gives CASRPNPGTGFGQPQHF.

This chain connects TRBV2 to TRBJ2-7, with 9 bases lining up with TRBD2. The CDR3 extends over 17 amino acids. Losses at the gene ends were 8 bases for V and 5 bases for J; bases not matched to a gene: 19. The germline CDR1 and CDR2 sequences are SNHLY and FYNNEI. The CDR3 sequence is CASYAWGLAGTYNEQYF. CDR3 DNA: TGTGCCAGCTATGCATGGGGGCTAGCGGGAACCTACAACGAGCAGTACTTC.

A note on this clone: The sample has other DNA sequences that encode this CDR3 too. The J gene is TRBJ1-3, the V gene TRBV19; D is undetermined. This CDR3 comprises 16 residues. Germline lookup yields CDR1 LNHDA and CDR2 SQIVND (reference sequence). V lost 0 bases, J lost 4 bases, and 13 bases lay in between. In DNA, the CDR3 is TGTGCCAGTAGTATAGATCGTCAAGGGTCGGGAAACACCATATATTTT. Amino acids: CASSIDRQGSGNTIYF.

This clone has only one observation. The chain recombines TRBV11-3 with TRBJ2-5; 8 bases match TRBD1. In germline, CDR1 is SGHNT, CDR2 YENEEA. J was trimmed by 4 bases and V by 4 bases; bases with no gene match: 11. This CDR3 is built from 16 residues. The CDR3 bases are TGTGCCAGCAGCTCGGGACAGGCTATTCGGGGAGAGACCCAGTACTTC. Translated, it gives CASSSGQAIRGETQYF. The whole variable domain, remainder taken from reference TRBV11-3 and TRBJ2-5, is EAGVVQSPRYKIIEKKQPVAFWCNPISGHNTLYWYLQNLGQGPELLIRYENEEAVDDSQLPKDRFSAERLKGVDSTLKIQPAELGDSAVYLCASSSGQAIRGETQYFGPGTRLLVL.

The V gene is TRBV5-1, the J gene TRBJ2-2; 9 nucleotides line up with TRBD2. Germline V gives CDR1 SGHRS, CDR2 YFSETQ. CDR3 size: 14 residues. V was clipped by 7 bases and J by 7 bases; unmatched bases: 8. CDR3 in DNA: TGCGCCAGCCATACCGGGACTAGCATCGGGGAGCTGTTTTTT. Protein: CASHTGTSIGELFF.